Described below is a single T cell receptor (beta chain) sequence and its context. The antigen remains unidentified. This sample is part of a study of cytomegalovirus exposure and HLA in healthy donors. Study-wide points: Prediction of most subjects' HLA-A and HLA-B alleles by TCR beta sequences was reportedly accurate.

The CDR3 loop spans 16 amino acids. After removal of 1 base from V and 0 bases from J, the junction contained 3 bases not matched to a gene. The germline V gene has CDR1 SEHNR and CDR2 FQNEAQ (reference sequence). The PCR employed 60 Vbeta primers together with 13 Jbeta primers. Sequencing was performed with immunoSEQ multiplex PCR; in TCRdb, only in-frame clones are kept and a portion is missing. The sample has around 170,000 clones, 70% to 80% seen once. The sequenced sample consisted of PBMCs. This receptor was obtained from a man aged 60 to 75 in good health and CMV-seronegative. The chain joins TRBV7-9 to TRBJ1-5; TRBD1 aligns across 7 bases. This CDR3 is CASSLGQGASNQPQHF. Written as DNA, the CDR3 is TGTGCCAGCAGCTTAGGACAGGGTGCTAGCAATCAGCCCCAGCATTTT.